The sequence of this TCR beta chain was determined in a study of beta chain features in type 1 diabetes. In its sample, this clone was seen a few times. Its matching antigen is unknown. Study-level findings and limits: Individuals with type 1 diabetes displayed fewer insertions and more deletions at VDJ junctions.

Of the isolated RNA, all was reverse transcribed, and so the sequenced material was expressed TCRB transcripts. Assay used: immunoSEQ multiplex PCR; TCRdb lists only in-frame clones, some missing. The sample includes hundreds of thousands of clones, approximately 31% of them seen just once. Germline assignment: CDR1 SGHTA and CDR2 FQGNSA. CDR3 size: 14 residues. V was pared by 3 bases and J by 5 bases, with 11 bases between. Material: naive CD4+ T cells from blood. The rearrangement uses TRBV7-2 and TRBJ2-4, with a weak D call TRBD1 (5 bases). The receptor comes from a man younger than 35 in good health. In DNA, the CDR3 is TGTGCCAGCAGCTTCAGGGCCAGTCAAAACATTCAGTACTTC. Its protein product is CASSFRASQNIQYF. Full variable domain (missing parts from reference TRBV7-2 and TRBJ2-4): GAGVSQSPSNKVTEKGKDVELRCDPISGHTALYWYRQSLGQGLEFLIYFQGNSAPDKSGLPSDRFSAERTGGSVSTLTIQRTQQEDSAVYLCASSFRASQNIQYFGAGTRLSVL.